This T cell receptor beta chain appears in the sequencing data of a study of persistence of HIV-infected CD4 T cells. The CDR3 extends over 13 amino acids. V was clipped by 5 bases and J by 1 base, with 10 bases between them. Germline V CDR1 and CDR2: SGHTS, YDEGEE. Anti-CD3/anti-CD28 beads served as a nonspecific positive control stimulus. Responding CD4+ T cells were sorted by upregulation of both CD40 ligand and CD69. Stimulated PBMCs had first been depleted of CD8+ T cells. The libraries were made with immunoSEQ version 4 in survey mode. Clones were read by immunoSEQ multiplex PCR, and TCRdb kept only the in-frame ones, dropping some. The table includes about 51,000 clones, 80% to 90% detected once. As regards this clone: The antigen remains unidentified.

The origin of this receptor is an adult woman with HIV who was CMV-seropositive. The chain carries TRBV5-8 and TRBJ2-7, with D tentatively TRBD1 (5 bases). The sequences come from CD4+ T cells sorted from PBMCs after approximately 19-hour stimulation, collected from a patient who received antiretroviral therapy. This CDR3 is CASRIQGSYEQYF. Written as DNA, the CDR3 is TGTGCCAGCAGAATTCAGGGTTCCTACGAGCAGTACTTC. Full variable domain (outside the CDR3, taken from reference TRBV5-8 and TRBJ2-7): EAGVTQSPTHLIKTRGQQATLRCSPISGHTSVYWYQQALGLGLQFLLWYDEGEERNRGNFPPRFSGRQFPNYSSELNVNALELEDSALYLCASRIQGSYEQYFGPGTRLTVT.